This T cell receptor (beta chain) was obtained from a study of T cell changes during pregnancy in multiple sclerosis. The repertoire was sequenced with immunoSEQ multiplex PCR; TCRdb's copy has only in-frame clones and lacks some. The data contain about 14,000 clones, approximately 95% of them singletons. Between the trimmed V and J ends, which lost 3 bases and 5 bases, there was a span of 7 bases. The length of the CDR3 is 12 residues. CDR1 and CDR2 from the germline V gene are GTSNPN and SVGIG (reference sequence). The clonotype originates from a female donor in good health, enrolled as a control in a pregnancy study. This sequence joins TRBV30 and TRBJ1-4; unclear D gene. Material: peripheral blood, obtained in the second trimester of pregnancy. The CDR3 bases are TGTGCCTGGAGCCCGGAGAATGAAAAACTGTTTTTT. This sequence encodes CAWSPENEKLFF.